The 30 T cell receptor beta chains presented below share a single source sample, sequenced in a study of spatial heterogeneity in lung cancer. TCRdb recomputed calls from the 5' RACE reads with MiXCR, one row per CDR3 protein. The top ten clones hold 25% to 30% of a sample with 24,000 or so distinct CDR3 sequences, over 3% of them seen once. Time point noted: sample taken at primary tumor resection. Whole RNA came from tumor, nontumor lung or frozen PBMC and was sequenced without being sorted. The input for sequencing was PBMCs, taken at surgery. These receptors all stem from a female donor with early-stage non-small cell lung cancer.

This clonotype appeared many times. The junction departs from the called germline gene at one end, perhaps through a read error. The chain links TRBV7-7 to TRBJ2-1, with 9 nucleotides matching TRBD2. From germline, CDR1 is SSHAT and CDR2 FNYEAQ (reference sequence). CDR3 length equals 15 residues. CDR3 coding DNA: TGTGCTAGCAGCTCCGGGACTAGCTGGCCCAATGAGCAGTTCTTC. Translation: CASSSGTSWPNEQFF. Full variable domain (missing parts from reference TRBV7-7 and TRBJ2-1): GAGVSQSPRYKVTKRGQDVTLRCDPISSHATLYWYQQALGQGPEFLTYFNYEAQPDKSGLPSDRFSAERPEGSISTLTIQRTEQRDSAMYRCASSSGTSWPNEQFFGPGTRLTVL.

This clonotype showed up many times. The CDR3 spells CASSLSPYNEQFF. As DNA, the CDR3 is TGTGCCAGCAGCTTATCCCCATACAATGAGCAGTTCTTC. The genes are TRBV11-3 and TRBJ2-1; D is uncertain. V dropped 2 bases and J dropped 4 bases, with 6 bases sitting between them. The CDR3 is 13 residues long. Germline V gene sequence: CDR1 SGHNT, CDR2 YENEEA.

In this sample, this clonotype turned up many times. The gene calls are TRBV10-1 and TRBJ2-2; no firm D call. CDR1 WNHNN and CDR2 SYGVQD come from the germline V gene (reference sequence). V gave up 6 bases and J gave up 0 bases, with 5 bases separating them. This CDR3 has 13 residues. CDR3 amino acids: CASRASNTGELFF. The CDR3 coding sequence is TGCGCCAGCAGAGCTTCGAACACCGGGGAGCTGTTTTTT.

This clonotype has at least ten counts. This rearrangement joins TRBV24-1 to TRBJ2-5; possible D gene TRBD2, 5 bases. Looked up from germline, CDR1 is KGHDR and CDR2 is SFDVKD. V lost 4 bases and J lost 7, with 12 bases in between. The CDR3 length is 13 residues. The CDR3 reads CATSEARGGTQYF. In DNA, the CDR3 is TGTGCCACCAGTGAGGCCCGGGGTGGGACCCAGTACTTC.

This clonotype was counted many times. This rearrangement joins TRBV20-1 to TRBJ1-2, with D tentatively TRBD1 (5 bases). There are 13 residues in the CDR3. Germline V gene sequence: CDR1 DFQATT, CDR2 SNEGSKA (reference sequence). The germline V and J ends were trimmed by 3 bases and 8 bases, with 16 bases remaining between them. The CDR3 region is CSASNQGVNGYTF. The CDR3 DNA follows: TGCAGTGCTAGTAACCAGGGCGTGAACGGCTACACCTTC.

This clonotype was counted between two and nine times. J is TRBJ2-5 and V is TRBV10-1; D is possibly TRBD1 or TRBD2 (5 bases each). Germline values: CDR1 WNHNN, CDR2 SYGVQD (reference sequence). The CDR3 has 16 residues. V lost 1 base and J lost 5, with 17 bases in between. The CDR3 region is CASSEWHGAPRETQYF. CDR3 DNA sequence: TGCGCCAGCAGTGAGTGGCACGGGGCCCCCCGGGAGACCCAGTACTTC.

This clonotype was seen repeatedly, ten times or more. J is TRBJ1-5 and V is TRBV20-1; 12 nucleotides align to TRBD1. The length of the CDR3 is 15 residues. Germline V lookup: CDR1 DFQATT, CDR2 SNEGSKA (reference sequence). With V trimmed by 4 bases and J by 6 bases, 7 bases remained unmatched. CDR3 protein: CSANTGTGGVQPQHF. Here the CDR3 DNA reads TGCAGTGCTAATACCGGGACAGGGGGCGTTCAGCCCCAGCATTTT.

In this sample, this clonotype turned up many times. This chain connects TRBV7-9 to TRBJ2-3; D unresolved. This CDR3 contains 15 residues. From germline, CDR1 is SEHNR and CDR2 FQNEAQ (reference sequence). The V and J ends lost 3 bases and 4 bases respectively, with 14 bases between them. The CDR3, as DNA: TGTGCCAGCAGCTTTTGGGGTCTGTCCGCAGATACGCAGTATTTT. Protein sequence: CASSFWGLSADTQYF.

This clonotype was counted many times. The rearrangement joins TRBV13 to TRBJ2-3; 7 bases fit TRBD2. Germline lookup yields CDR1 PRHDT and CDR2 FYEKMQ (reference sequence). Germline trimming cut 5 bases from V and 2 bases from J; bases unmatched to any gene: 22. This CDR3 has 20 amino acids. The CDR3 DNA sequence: TGTGCCAGCAGCCAAATGCCTAGCGGAGCCCTTTGGGGTATCACAGATACGCAGTATTTT. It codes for CASSQMPSGALWGITDTQYF.

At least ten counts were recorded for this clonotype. DNA for the CDR3: TGCAGCGTTGGGGGGACAAAAAACATTCAGTACTTC. Encoded protein: CSVGGTKNIQYF. The V call is TRBV29-1, the J call TRBJ2-4, with D perhaps TRBD1 (6 bases). Germline CDR1 reads SQVTM; CDR2 reads ANQGSEA. V lost 4 bases to trimming and J lost 4 bases, with 8 bases between them. This CDR3 has 12 residues.

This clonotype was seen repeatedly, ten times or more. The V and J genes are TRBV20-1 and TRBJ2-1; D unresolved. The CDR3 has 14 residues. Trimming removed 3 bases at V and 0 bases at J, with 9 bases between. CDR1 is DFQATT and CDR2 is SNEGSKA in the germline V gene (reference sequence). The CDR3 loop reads CSASLGPSYNEQFF. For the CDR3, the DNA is TGCAGTGCTAGCCTAGGGCCCTCCTACAATGAGCAGTTCTTC.

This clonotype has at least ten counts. The chain's CDR3 is CASSFGGSGNTIYF. CDR3 DNA: TGTGCCAGCAGCTTCGGGGGATCTGGAAACACCATATATTTT. The chain is built from TRBV7-9 and TRBJ1-3; D perhaps matches TRBD1 (5 bases). The CDR3 extends over 14 amino acids. Germline values: CDR1 SEHNR, CDR2 FQNEAQ (reference sequence). With 3 bases removed from V and 1 base from J, the gap between germline ends came to 7 bases.

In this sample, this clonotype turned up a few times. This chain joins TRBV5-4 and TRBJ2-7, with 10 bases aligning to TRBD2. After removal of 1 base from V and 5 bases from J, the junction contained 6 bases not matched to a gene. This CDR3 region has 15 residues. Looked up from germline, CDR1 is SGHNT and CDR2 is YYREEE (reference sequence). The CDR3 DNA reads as TGTGCCAGCAGCTTGTTAGCGGGAGGTATCCACGAGCAGTACTTC. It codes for CASSLLAGGIHEQYF.

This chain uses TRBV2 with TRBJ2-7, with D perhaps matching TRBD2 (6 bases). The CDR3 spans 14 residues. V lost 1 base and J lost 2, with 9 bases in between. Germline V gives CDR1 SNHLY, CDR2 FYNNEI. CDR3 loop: CASSEGGEAYEQYF. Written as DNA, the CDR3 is TGTGCCAGCAGTGAAGGCGGGGAGGCCTACGAGCAGTACTTC.

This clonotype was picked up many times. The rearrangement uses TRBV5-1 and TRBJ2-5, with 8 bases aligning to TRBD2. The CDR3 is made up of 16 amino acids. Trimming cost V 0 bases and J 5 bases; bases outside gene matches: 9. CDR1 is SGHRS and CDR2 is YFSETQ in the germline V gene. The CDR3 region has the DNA TGCGCCAGCAGCTTGGGAGTTAGCGGGACCGGGGAGACCCAGTACTTC. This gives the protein CASSLGVSGTGETQYF.

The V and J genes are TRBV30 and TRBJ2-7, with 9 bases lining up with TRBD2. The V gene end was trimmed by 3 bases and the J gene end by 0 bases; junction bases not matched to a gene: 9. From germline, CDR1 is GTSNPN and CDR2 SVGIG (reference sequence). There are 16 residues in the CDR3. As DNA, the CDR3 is TGTGCCTGGAGGAGACTAGCGGAGAAGACCTCCTACGAGCAGTACTTC. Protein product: CAWRRLAEKTSYEQYF. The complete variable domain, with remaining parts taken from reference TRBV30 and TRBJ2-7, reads SQTIHQWPATLVQPVGSPLSLECTVEGTSNPNLYWYRQAAGRGLQLLFYSVGIGQISSEVPQNLSASRPQDRQFILSSKKLLLSDSGFYLCAWRRLAEKTSYEQYFGPGTRLTVT.

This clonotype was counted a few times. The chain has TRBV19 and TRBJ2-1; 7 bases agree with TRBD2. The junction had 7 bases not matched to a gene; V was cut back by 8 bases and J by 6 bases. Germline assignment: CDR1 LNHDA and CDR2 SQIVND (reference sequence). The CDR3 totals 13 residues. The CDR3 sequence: CASSQGGSNEQFF. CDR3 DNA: TGTGCCAGTTCTCAGGGCGGGAGCAATGAGCAGTTCTTC.

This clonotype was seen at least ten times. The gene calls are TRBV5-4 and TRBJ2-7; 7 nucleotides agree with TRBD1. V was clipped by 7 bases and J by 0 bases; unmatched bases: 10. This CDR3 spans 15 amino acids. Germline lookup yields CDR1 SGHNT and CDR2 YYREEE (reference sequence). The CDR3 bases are TGTGCCAGCGGACGGGACAGTATAAGCTCCTACGAGCAGTACTTC. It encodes CASGRDSISSYEQYF.

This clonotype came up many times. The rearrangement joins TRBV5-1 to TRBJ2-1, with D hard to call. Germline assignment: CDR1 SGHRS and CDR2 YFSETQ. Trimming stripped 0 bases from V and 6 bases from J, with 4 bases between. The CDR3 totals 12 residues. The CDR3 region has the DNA TGCGCCAGCAGCTTGGACGGCAATGAGCAGTTCTTC. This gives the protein CASSLDGNEQFF.

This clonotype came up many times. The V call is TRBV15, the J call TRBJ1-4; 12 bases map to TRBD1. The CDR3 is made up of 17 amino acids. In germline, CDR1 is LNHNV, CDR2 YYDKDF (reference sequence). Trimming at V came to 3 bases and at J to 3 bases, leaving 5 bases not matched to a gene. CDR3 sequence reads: CATSSRDRGLANEKLFF. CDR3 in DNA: TGTGCCACCAGCAGCCGGGACAGGGGGCTGGCTAATGAAAAACTGTTTTTT. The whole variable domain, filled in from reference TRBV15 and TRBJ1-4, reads DAMVIQNPRYQVTQFGKPVTLSCSQTLNHNVMYWYQQKSSQAPKLLFHYYDKDFNNEADTPDNFQSRRPNTSFCFLDIRSPGLGDTAMYLCATSSRDRGLANEKLFFGSGTQLSVL.

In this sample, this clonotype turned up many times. The CDR3 nucleotides are TGCAGTGCTAGGGGACTAGCGGGAGTGCAGTATTTT. Amino acids: CSARGLAGVQYF. V is TRBV20-1 and J is TRBJ2-3, with TRBD2 identical over 14 bases. The ends lost 3 bases at V and 11 bases at J; junction bases unmatched: 1. This CDR3 contains 12 residues. The germline CDR1 and CDR2 sequences are DFQATT and SNEGSKA (reference sequence).

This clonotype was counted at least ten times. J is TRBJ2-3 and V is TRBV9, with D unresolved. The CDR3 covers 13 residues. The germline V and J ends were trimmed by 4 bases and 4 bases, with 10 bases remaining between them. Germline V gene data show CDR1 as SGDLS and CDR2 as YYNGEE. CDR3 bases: TGTGCCAGCAGCCCTAGTCGGTCAGATACGCAGTATTTT. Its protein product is CASSPSRSDTQYF.

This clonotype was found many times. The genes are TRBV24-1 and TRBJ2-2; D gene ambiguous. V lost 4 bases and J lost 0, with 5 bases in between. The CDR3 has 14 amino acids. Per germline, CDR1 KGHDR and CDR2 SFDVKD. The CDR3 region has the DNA TGTGCCACCAGTGACAGTACGAACACCGGGGAGCTGTTTTTT. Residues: CATSDSTNTGELFF.

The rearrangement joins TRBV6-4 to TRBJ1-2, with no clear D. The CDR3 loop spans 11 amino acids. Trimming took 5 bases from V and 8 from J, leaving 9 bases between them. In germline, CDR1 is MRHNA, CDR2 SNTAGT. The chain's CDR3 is CASSSWGGYTF. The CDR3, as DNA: TGTGCCAGCAGTTCGTGGGGAGGCTACACCTTC.

The CDR3 loop is CASGLVIIGQGAAKNIQYF. The CDR3 DNA reads as TGTGCTAGTGGTTTGGTAATAATCGGACAGGGAGCGGCCAAAAACATTCAGTACTTC. This chain uses TRBV12-5 with TRBJ2-4, with 8 positions matching TRBD1. Trimming at V came to 0 bases and at J to 1 base, leaving 11 bases not matched to a gene. From germline, CDR1 is LGHNT and CDR2 FRNRAP. The CDR3 sequence is 19 residues long.

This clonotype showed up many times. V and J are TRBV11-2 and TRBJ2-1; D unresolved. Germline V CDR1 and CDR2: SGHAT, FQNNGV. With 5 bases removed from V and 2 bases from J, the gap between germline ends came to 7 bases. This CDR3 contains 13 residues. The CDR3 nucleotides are TGTGCCAGCAGCCCTGCTCCCTACAATGAGCAGTTCTTC. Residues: CASSPAPYNEQFF.

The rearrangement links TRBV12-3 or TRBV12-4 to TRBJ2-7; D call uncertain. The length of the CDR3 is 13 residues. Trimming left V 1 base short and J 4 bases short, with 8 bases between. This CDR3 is CASSLGPTYEQYF. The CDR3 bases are TGTGCCAGCAGTTTAGGGCCCACATACGAGCAGTACTTC.

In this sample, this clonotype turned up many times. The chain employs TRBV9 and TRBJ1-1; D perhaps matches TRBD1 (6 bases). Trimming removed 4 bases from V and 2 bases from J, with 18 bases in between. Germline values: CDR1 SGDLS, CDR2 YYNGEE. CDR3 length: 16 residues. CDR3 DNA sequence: TGTGCCAGCAGCTCATGGACAGATACACTTAACACTGAAGCTTTCTTT. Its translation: CASSSWTDTLNTEAFF.

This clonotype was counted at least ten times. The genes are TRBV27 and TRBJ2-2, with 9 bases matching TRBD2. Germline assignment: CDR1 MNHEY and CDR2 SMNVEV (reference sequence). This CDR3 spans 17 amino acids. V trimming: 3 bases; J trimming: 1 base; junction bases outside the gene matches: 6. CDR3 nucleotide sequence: TGTGCCAGCAGTTTTGTTAGCGGGAGTAGGAACACCGGGGAGCTGTTTTTT. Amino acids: CASSFVSGSRNTGELFF.

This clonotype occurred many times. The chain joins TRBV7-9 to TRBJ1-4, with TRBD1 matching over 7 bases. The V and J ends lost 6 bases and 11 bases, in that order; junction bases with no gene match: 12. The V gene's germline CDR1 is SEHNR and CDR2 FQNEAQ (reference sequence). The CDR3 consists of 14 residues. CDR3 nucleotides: TGTGCCAGCAGTAGACAGGGCGGGATGGGGAAACTGTTTTTT. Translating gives CASSRQGGMGKLFF.